This TCR beta chain originates from a study of blood T cell repertoires in COVID-19. Study as a whole: Samples representing acute and convalescent COVID-19 were sourced from the United States, Italy and Spain. PBMCs, B-cell-depleted T cells, or T cells were the source of the cDNA or gDNA that made up the material.

In the original processing: Using reference gene primer amplification, nucleated cell counts were estimated. The protocol was immunoSEQ multiplex PCR, while the TCRdb copy is restricted to in-frame clones and leaves out a portion. For V, J and clone size, that table is used; D and trimming come from the DNA. This repertoire shows more than 140,000 clones, 88% found once; its top ten account for 1.5%. Germline CDR1 is MNHEY and CDR2 is SVGEGT. This CDR3 contains 15 residues. V dropped 5 bases and J dropped 4 bases, with 17 bases sitting between them. The sequenced sample was peripheral blood. The chain combines TRBV6-2 or TRBV6-3 with TRBJ1-1; D is possibly TRBD1 (5 bases). The TCR comes from a woman aged 55-75 years with acute or convalescent COVID-19. The CDR3 is CASSHRGGSGTEAFF. The CDR3 DNA reads as TGTGCCAGCAGTCACCGCGGGGGGTCGGGCACTGAAGCTTTCTTT.